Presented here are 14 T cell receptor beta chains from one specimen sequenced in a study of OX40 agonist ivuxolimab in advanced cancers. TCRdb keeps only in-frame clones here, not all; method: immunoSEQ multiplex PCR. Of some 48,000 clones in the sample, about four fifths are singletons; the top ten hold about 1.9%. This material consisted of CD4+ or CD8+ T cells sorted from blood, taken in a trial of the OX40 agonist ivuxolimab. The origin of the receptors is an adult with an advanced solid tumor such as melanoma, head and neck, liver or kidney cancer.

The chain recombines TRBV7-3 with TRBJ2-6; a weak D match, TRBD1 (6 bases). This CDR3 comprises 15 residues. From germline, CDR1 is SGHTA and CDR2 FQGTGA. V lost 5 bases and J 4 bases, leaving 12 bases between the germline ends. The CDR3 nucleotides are TGTGCCAGCAGCCCTTCAGGGGCAGGGGCCAACGTCCTGACTTTC. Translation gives CASSPSGAGANVLTF.

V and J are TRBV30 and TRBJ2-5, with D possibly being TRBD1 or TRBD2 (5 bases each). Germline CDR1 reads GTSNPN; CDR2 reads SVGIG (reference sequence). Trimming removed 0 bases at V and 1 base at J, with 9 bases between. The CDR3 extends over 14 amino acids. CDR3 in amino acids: CAWSVKGTQETQYF. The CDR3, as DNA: TGTGCCTGGAGTGTGAAGGGGACCCAAGAGACCCAGTACTTC.

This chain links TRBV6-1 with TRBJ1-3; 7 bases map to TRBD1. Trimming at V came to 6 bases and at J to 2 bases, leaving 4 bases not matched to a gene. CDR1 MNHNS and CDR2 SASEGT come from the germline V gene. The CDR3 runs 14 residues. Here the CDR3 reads CASRTGMAGNTIYF. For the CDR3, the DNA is TGTGCCAGCAGGACAGGGATGGCTGGAAACACCATATATTTT.

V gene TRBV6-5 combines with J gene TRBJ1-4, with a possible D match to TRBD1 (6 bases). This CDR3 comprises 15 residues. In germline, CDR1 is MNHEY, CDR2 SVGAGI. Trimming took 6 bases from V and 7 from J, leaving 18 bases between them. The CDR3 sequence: CASRRGAQGSEKLFF. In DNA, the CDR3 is TGTGCCAGCAGGCGGGGCGCACAGGGCTCTGAAAAACTGTTTTTT.

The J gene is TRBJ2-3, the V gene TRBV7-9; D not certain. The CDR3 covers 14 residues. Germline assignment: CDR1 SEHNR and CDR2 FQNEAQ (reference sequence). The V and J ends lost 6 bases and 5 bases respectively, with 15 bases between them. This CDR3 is CASSSGPRRDTQYF. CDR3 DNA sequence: TGTGCCAGCAGTTCGGGTCCCCGGAGAGATACGCAGTATTTT.

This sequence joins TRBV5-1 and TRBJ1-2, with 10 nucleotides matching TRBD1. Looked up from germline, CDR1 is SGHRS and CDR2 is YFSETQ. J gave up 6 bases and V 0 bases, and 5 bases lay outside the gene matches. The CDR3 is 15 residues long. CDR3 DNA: TGCGCCAGCAGCTTGGCAGGGACAGGGGTTGATGGCTACACCTTC. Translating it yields CASSLAGTGVDGYTF.

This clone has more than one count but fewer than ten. CDR3 residues: CASSLNRGETQYF. The CDR3 DNA reads as TGTGCCAGCAGCTTAAACAGGGGAGAGACCCAGTACTTC. The gene calls are TRBV7-3 and TRBJ2-5, with 7 bases matching TRBD1. Germline trimming cut 1 base from V and 4 bases from J; bases unmatched to any gene: 0. The CDR3 is made up of 13 amino acids. The germline CDR1 and CDR2 sequences are SGHTA and FQGTGA.

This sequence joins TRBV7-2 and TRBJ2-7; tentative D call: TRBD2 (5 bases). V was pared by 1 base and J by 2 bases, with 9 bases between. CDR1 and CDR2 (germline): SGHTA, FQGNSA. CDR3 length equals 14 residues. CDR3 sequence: CASSLGGFTYEQYF. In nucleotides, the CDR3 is TGTGCCAGCAGCTTAGGAGGGTTTACCTACGAGCAGTACTTC.

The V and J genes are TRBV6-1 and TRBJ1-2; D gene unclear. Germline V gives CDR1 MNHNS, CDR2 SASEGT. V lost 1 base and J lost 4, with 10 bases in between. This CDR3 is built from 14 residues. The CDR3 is CASSEVDLTYGYTF. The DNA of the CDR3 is TGTGCCAGCAGTGAAGTGGATCTAACCTATGGCTACACCTTC.

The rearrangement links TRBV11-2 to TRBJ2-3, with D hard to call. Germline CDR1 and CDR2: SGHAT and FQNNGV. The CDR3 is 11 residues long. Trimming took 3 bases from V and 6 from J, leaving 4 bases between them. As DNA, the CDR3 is TGTGCCAGCAGCTTCATGGATACGCAGTATTTT. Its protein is CASSFMDTQYF.

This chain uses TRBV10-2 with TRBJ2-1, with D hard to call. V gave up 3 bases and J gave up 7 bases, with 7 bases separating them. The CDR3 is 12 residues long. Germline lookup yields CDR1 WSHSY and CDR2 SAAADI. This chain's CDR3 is CASSEFKNEQFF. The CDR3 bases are TGCGCCAGCAGTGAATTTAAGAATGAGCAGTTCTTC.

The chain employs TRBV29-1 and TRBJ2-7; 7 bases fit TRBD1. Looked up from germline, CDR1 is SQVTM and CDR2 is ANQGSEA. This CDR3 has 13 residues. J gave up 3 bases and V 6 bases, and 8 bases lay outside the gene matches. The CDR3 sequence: CSVGYRGGYEQYF. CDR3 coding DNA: TGCAGCGTCGGCTACAGGGGTGGCTACGAGCAGTACTTC.

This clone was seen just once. CDR3 nucleotide sequence: TGTGCCAGCAGCTTGGCCTCGTATAGCACAGATACGCAGTATTTT. It specifies CASSLASYSTDTQYF. V and J are TRBV5-8 and TRBJ2-3; D remains unclear. The germline V gene has CDR1 SGHTS and CDR2 YDEGEE. The CDR3 extends over 15 amino acids. V lost 0 bases and J 0 bases, leaving 8 bases between the germline ends.

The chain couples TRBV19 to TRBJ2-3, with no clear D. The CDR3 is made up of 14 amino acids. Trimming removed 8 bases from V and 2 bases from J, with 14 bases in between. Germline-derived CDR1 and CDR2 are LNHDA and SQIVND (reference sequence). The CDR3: CASRLTGSTDTQYF. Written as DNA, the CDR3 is TGTGCCAGTCGCTTGACGGGCTCCACAGATACGCAGTATTTT.